Each of the 14 T cell receptor beta chains below was sequenced from the same sample in a study of CXCR3-negative and CXCR3-positive naive CD8 T cells. Points from the study as a whole: Hydrophobicity of TRB CDR3s was greater in CXCR3-positive naive cells than in CXCR3-negative naive cells.

UMI labels and 5' RACE were used to prepare the TRB cDNA libraries. For each CDR3 protein, TCRdb gives one entry from its re-call of the 5' RACE reads, without DNA. Recorded for this sample: some 110,000 distinct CDR3 sequences. The antigens of these receptors remain unknown. The sequenced sample consisted of naive CXCR3+ CD8+ T cells from blood. This sample's subset: CD45RO-CCR7+CD27+CD95- naive CD8+ T cells expressing CXCR3 (TNR3+). The receptor source for this set is a human donor in good health. Some clones in this sample may be carry-over from other donors' samples.

The rearrangement uses TRBV11-2 and TRBJ2-2; TCRdb selects TRBD2, and the lack of DNA leaves this call unchecked. CDR1 and CDR2 (germline): SGHAT, FQNNGV. There are 19 residues in the CDR3. The CDR3 loop reads CASSSDMLAGGPGTGELFF.

This CDR3 is CATRGDTTYEQYF. The V call is TRBV6-2 or TRBV6-3, the J call TRBJ2-7; TCRdb proposes TRBD1, but this gene call is untestable without DNA. This CDR3 is built from 13 residues. Germline assignment: CDR1 MNHEY and CDR2 SVGEGT.

The V and J genes are TRBV6-1 and TRBJ1-2; TCRdb reports TRBD1, a call that lacks DNA to check it against. Germline V gives CDR1 MNHNS, CDR2 SASEGT. The CDR3 covers 14 residues. This CDR3 is CASSEWTGTYGYTF.

This chain connects TRBV6-5 to TRBJ2-7. Per germline, CDR1 MNHEY and CDR2 SVGAGI. The CDR3 is made up of 11 amino acids. CDR3 amino acids: CASGPISIQYF.

The chain combines TRBV6-4 with TRBJ2-6. Germline loops: CDR1 MRHNA, CDR2 SNTAGT. The CDR3 totals 15 residues. The CDR3 here is CASSDSFSGANVLTF.

The chain carries TRBV7-9 and TRBJ2-1. The CDR3 extends over 12 amino acids. From germline, CDR1 is SEHNR and CDR2 FQNEAQ (reference sequence). The CDR3 protein is CASSFSGDEQFF.

The chain is built from TRBV20-1 and TRBJ1-2. CDR1 and CDR2 (germline): DFQATT, SNEGSKA (reference sequence). This CDR3 region has 12 residues. CDR3 protein: CSAPDHNYGYTF.

This rearrangement joins TRBV19 to TRBJ2-7; without DNA, the TCRdb call of TRBD1 cannot be checked. CDR3 size: 15 residues. Looked up from germline, CDR1 is LNHDA and CDR2 is SQIVND (reference sequence). CDR3 region: CASSMAIGRGYEQYF.

The J gene is TRBJ2-7, the V gene TRBV27. The CDR3 is 13 residues long. Germline CDR1 is MNHEY and CDR2 is SMNVEV (reference sequence). The CDR3 sequence: CASSSSYYYEQYF.

This chain uses TRBV19 with TRBJ2-1; the D gene TCRdb calls, TRBD2, cannot be checked with no DNA. Germline CDR1 and CDR2: LNHDA and SQIVND (reference sequence). This CDR3 spans 15 amino acids. CDR3 region: CASSRLAGCFNEQFF.

This chain links TRBV29-1 with TRBJ2-7; TCRdb designates TRBD1, a call that cannot be tested without DNA. This CDR3 is built from 17 residues. CDR1 is SQVTM, CDR2 ANQGSEA, per germline. CDR3 region: CSVYDQGGFHSPYEQYF.

The V gene is TRBV18, the J gene TRBJ2-7; as DNA is missing, the TRBD1 call by TCRdb cannot be tested. CDR1 KGHSH and CDR2 LQKENI come from the germline V gene. The CDR3 length is 17 residues. CDR3 in amino acids: CASSPDSAQGGTYEQYF.

This sequence joins TRBV5-4 and TRBJ2-7; the D call of TRBD1 rests on TCRdb alone, since no DNA is present to check it. The germline gives CDR1 SGHNT, CDR2 YYREEE (reference sequence). The CDR3 has 13 residues. CDR3 sequence reads: CASSTPGFHEQYF.

The chain uses TRBV19 and TRBJ1-5. The CDR3 covers 13 residues. CDR1 and CDR2 from the germline V gene are LNHDA and SQIVND (reference sequence). CDR3 protein: CASCLWSGQPQHF.